This T cell receptor beta chain was sequenced during a study of post-analysis software for immune sequencing data. Overall study: The courses of disease that were included comprised relapsing-remitting, secondary progressive and progressive-relapsing multiple sclerosis.

Unique molecular identifiers featured in each of the TCR beta cDNA libraries. TCRdb itself ran the PCR reads through MiXCR, one entry per CDR3 protein. The repertoire includes 750,000 to 950,000 distinct CDR3 sequences, about 57% of them detected once, and about 4.8% sits in the top ten. The table lists this clonotype with a count of one. Its antigen remains unknown. Mismatch with germline at one junction end may stem from a read error. Study outcomes and limitations: Five TRBV segments occurring more often in patients than controls included TRBV5-6, TRBV5-1 and TRBV20-1. People with multiple sclerosis had a significantly lower normalized Chao1 diversity than controls did. Pronounced co-clustering by F measure was evident among identically batched samples.

This CDR3 spans 15 amino acids. Germline assignment: CDR1 LGHDT and CDR2 YNNKEL (reference sequence). The rearrangement uses TRBV3-1 and TRBJ2-2, with 11 bases lining up with TRBD2. Sequenced material: blood. The clonotype comes from a girl between 10 and 17 years old with multiple sclerosis. CDR3 region: CASSHGTSGLLERFF. CDR3 bases: TGTGCCAGCAGCCACGGGACTAGCGGTCTCTTGGAGCGGTTTTTT.